These 15 T cell receptor beta chains originate from one sample sequenced in a study of shared clonotypes between healthy human individuals. TCRdb keeps only in-frame clones here, not all; method: immunoSEQ multiplex PCR. The sample shows about 600,000 clones, approximately 97% of them seen only once. Material for sequencing was naive CD4+ T cells sorted from blood. Subset in this sample: CD45RA+ positively selected. These TCRs come from a woman in her 30s in good health.

The chain combines TRBV6-1 with TRBJ1-5; weak D call: TRBD1 (5 bases). Deletions cut 2 bases from V and 10 bases from J, with 12 bases between. The CDR3 is made up of 13 amino acids. Germline V gene lookup returns CDR1 MNHNS and CDR2 SASEGT. The CDR3, as DNA: TGTGCCAGCAGTGAAAGGACGGGGGTCCCCCAGCATTTT. The encoded protein is CASSERTGVPQHF.

The chain recombines TRBV30 with TRBJ2-1, with a weak D call TRBD2 (5 bases). Germline V CDR1 and CDR2: GTSNPN, SVGIG (reference sequence). The CDR3 sequence is 21 residues long. Deletions cut 1 base from V and 0 bases from J, with 28 bases between. CDR3 in DNA: TGTGCCTGGAGTGGAATACGTAGCGTTCAAACAAATCTCGGCTCCTACAATGAGCAGTTCTTC. Its translation is CAWSGIRSVQTNLGSYNEQFF.

Worth noting for this clone: Other DNA sequences in the same sample also yield this CDR3. This rearrangement joins TRBV28 to TRBJ1-4; D may be TRBD1 (6 bases). CDR3 length: 14 residues. From germline, CDR1 is MDHEN and CDR2 SYDVKM. V was clipped by 6 bases and J by 0 bases, with 8 bases between them. CDR3 sequence: CASRDSATNEKLFF. In DNA, the CDR3 is TGTGCCAGCAGGGACAGTGCAACTAATGAAAAACTGTTTTTT.

This chain's CDR3 is CASSQGSPGQGLAGNTGELFF. Here the CDR3 DNA reads TGCGCCAGCAGCCAAGGATCCCCGGGACAGGGACTAGCGGGGAACACCGGGGAGCTGTTTTTT. The rearrangement links TRBV4-1 to TRBJ2-2, with 12 bases fitting TRBD2. The CDR3 runs 21 residues. Germline CDR1 MGHRA, CDR2 YSYEKL. J lost 1 base, V lost 1 base, and 13 bases had no gene match.

The rearrangement joins TRBV19 to TRBJ1-1; D ambiguous. Trimming pared 4 bases from V and 3 bases from J, leaving 12 bases between. The CDR3 is 14 amino acids. The germline V gene has CDR1 LNHDA and CDR2 SQIVND (reference sequence). The DNA for the CDR3 is TGTGCCAGTAGTACCGTAACCTGGGACACTGAAGCTTTCTTT. Translation gives CASSTVTWDTEAFF.

The CDR3 DNA is TGTGCCAGCAGCAGAAGACCCACAGGGTCCTATAATTCACCCCTCCACTTT. It codes for CASSRRPTGSYNSPLHF. This chain uses TRBV21-1 with TRBJ1-6; the listed D gene, TRBD1, was not tested against the DNA. TRBV21-1 is shown as a pseudogene. This CDR3 contains 17 residues.

The gene calls are TRBV4-1 and TRBJ1-4; D possibly corresponds to TRBD1 (5 bases). The CDR3 consists of 15 residues. V gave up 7 bases and J gave up 3 bases, with 15 bases separating them. The germline V gene encodes CDR1 MGHRA and CDR2 YSYEKL. CDR3 coding DNA: TGCGCCAGCACCCCTCGGGCAGGGTCTAATGAAAAACTGTTTTTT. Its translation is CASTPRAGSNEKLFF.

The rearrangement links TRBV18 to TRBJ1-5, with TRBD1 identical over 9 bases. The CDR3 length is 14 residues. Germline lookup yields CDR1 KGHSH and CDR2 LQKENI. Trimming removed 3 bases from V and 6 bases from J; junction bases left unmatched: 3. The CDR3, as DNA: TGTGCCAGCTCACCGAACAGGGGGCGTCAGCCCCAGCATTTT. Amino acids: CASSPNRGRQPQHF.

This clone is a singleton in its sample. The chain couples TRBV5-1 to TRBJ2-1; D possibly corresponds to TRBD1 (8 bases). Germline V gene lookup returns CDR1 SGHRS and CDR2 YFSETQ. The CDR3 covers 13 residues. Trimming stripped 6 bases from V and 7 bases from J, with 14 bases between. The CDR3 here is CASNAGDRNEQFF. CDR3 nucleotide sequence: TGCGCCAGCAATGCGGGGGACAGGAATGAGCAGTTCTTC.

The rearrangement joins TRBV29-1 to TRBJ2-1, with D unresolved. CDR1 SQVTM and CDR2 ANQGSEA come from the germline V gene. There are 11 residues in the CDR3. The germline V and J ends were trimmed by 2 bases and 10 bases, with 9 bases remaining between them. Here the CDR3 reads CSVERVREQFF. The CDR3 bases are TGCAGCGTTGAACGGGTGCGGGAGCAGTTCTTC.

The chain is built from TRBV5-8 and TRBJ2-5; D not resolved. The CDR3 is 13 amino acids. Germline lookup yields CDR1 SGHTS and CDR2 YDEGEE. Trimming left V 4 bases short and J 5 bases short, with 12 bases between. The DNA for the CDR3 is TGTGCCAGCAGCACCGGCTCCGTGGAGACCCAGTACTTC. Amino acids: CASSTGSVETQYF. The full variable domain, rest sourced from reference TRBV5-8 and TRBJ2-5, is EAGVTQSPTHLIKTRGQQATLRCSPISGHTSVYWYQQALGLGLQFLLWYDEGEERNRGNFPPRFSGRQFPNYSSELNVNALELEDSALYLCASSTGSVETQYFGPGTRLLVL.

The CDR3 loop is CASSLLRVRNTEAFF. CDR3 in DNA: TGTGCCAGCAGTTTACTACGGGTGAGGAACACTGAAGCTTTCTTT. The chain is built from TRBV28 and TRBJ1-1; D remains unclear. Looked up from germline, CDR1 is MDHEN and CDR2 is SYDVKM. The CDR3 is 15 residues long. V lost 2 bases and J 1 base, leaving 11 bases between the germline ends. The variable domain in full, with the rest retrieved from reference TRBV28 and TRBJ1-1, is DVKVTQSSRYLVKRTGEKVFLECVQDMDHENMFWYRQDPGLGLRLIYFSYDVKMKEKGDIPEGYSVSREKKERFSLILESASTNQTSMYLCASSLLRVRNTEAFFGQGTRLTVV.

The V gene is TRBV11-2, the J gene TRBJ2-2, with D uncertain. Deletions cut 1 base from V and 10 bases from J, with 10 bases between. The CDR3 extends over 13 amino acids. Germline CDR1 and CDR2: SGHAT and FQNNGV. The CDR3 region has the DNA TGTGCCAGCAGCTTAGGGAATACTGTGGAGCTGTTTTTT. Protein sequence: CASSLGNTVELFF.

This clone was recorded only once. J is TRBJ1-2 and V is TRBV7-2; D remains unclear. Trimming removed 5 bases from V and 3 bases from J, with 1 base in between. The length of the CDR3 is 10 residues. CDR1 and CDR2 from the germline V gene are SGHTA and FQGNSA. The CDR3 loop is CASSDYGYTF. Written as DNA, the CDR3 is TGTGCCAGCAGCGACTATGGCTACACCTTC.

The chain combines TRBV29-1 with TRBJ1-1, with 7 bases lining up with TRBD1. Germline CDR1 is SQVTM and CDR2 is ANQGSEA. The CDR3 length is 14 residues. Losses at the gene ends were 6 bases for V and 1 base for J; bases not matched to a gene: 8. The CDR3 sequence is CSVDPGGRNTEAFF. CDR3 in DNA: TGCAGCGTCGACCCAGGGGGAAGGAACACTGAAGCTTTCTTT.